The 16 T cell receptor beta chains given below trace back to one sample, sequenced in a study of T cells in Graves' hyperthyroidism and ophthalmopathy. Amplification targeted TCR beta CDR3 regions from RNA transcripts. An initial round of RT-PCR targeting the TCR CDR3 relied on the HTBI primer set. TCRdb re-derived calls from the multiplex PCR reads in MiXCR, one entry per CDR3 protein. The sample yields around 300,000 distinct CDR3 sequences, roughly an eighth seen once. Sequencing input: blood. The source of these receptors is a woman in her thirties or forties with Graves' hyperthyroidism.

Ten or more counts support this clonotype. This sequence joins TRBV5-1 and TRBJ1-1; D not certain. The CDR3 consists of 15 residues. The germline V gene has CDR1 SGHRS and CDR2 YFSETQ. V dropped 1 base and J dropped 3 bases, with 13 bases sitting between them. The CDR3 protein is CASSLYGRWDTEAFF. The CDR3, as DNA: TGCGCCAGCAGCTTGTATGGGAGATGGGACACTGAAGCTTTCTTT.

This clonotype was recorded at least ten times. The rearrangement uses TRBV9 and TRBJ1-1; TRBD1 might be the D (5 bases). Per germline, CDR1 SGDLS and CDR2 YYNGEE. The CDR3 totals 15 residues. Trimming cost V 3 bases and J 6 bases, with 18 bases left between them. The CDR3 DNA follows: TGTGCCAGCAGCGCCGGGGGGACCGGGGTGGCTGAAGCTTTCTTT. This encodes CASSAGGTGVAEAFF.

The rearrangement links TRBV28 to TRBJ2-7; TRBD2 is a possible D gene (5 bases). The CDR3 covers 16 residues. Germline V lookup: CDR1 MDHEN, CDR2 SYDVKM. The germline V and J ends were trimmed by 1 base and 1 base, with 14 bases remaining between them. The CDR3, as DNA: TGTGCCAGCAGTTTATATGCTAGCCAGACTTCCTACGAGCAGTACTTC. This sequence encodes CASSLYASQTSYEQYF.

At least ten counts were recorded for this clonotype. The V and J genes are TRBV28 and TRBJ2-1, with 16 bases lining up with TRBD2. V trimming: 5 bases; J trimming: 5 bases; junction bases outside the gene matches: 12. The germline CDR1 and CDR2 sequences are MDHEN and SYDVKM. This CDR3 has 19 residues. CDR3 residues: CASSPSGLAGGPQHNEQFF. The CDR3, as DNA: TGTGCCAGCAGTCCATCGGGACTAGCGGGAGGGCCTCAGCACAATGAGCAGTTCTTC. The variable domain in full, with the rest retrieved from reference TRBV28 and TRBJ2-1, is DVKVTQSSRYLVKRTGEKVFLECVQDMDHENMFWYRQDPGLGLRLIYFSYDVKMKEKGDIPEGYSVSREKKERFSLILESASTNQTSMYLCASSPSGLAGGPQHNEQFFGPGTRLTVL.

This clonotype was seen repeatedly, ten times or more. V and J are TRBV12-3 or TRBV12-4 and TRBJ2-1, with 13 positions matching TRBD2. The CDR3 runs 15 residues. V trimming: 5 bases; J trimming: 3 bases; junction bases outside the gene matches: 1. CDR3 loop: CASSRLAGGYNEQFF. CDR3 bases: TGTGCCAGCAGTCGACTAGCGGGAGGCTACAATGAGCAGTTCTTC.

At least ten counts were recorded for this clonotype. The rearrangement links TRBV20-1 to TRBJ1-1; 7 bases align to TRBD1. The CDR3 is made up of 13 amino acids. Trimming removed 1 base from V and 3 bases from J; junction bases left unmatched: 2. The germline gives CDR1 DFQATT, CDR2 SNEGSKA (reference sequence). The CDR3 protein is CSARVGQHTEAFF. The CDR3 DNA sequence: TGCAGTGCTAGAGTGGGACAGCACACTGAAGCTTTCTTT.

This clonotype was counted ten times or more. The V gene is TRBV20-1, the J gene TRBJ1-1; D ambiguous. Per the germline V gene, CDR1 is DFQATT and CDR2 is SNEGSKA (reference sequence). This CDR3 has 13 amino acids. V dropped 1 base and J dropped 2 bases, with 8 bases sitting between them. CDR3 nucleotide sequence: TGCAGTGCTAGAGTGCAGGTTAACACTGAAGCTTTCTTT. It is translated as CSARVQVNTEAFF.

This clonotype was recorded many times. This chain links TRBV20-1 with TRBJ1-1; no definite D call. This CDR3 has 13 amino acids. CDR1 and CDR2 (germline): DFQATT, SNEGSKA (reference sequence). Between the trimmed V and J ends, which lost 6 bases and 6 bases, there was a span of 17 bases. CDR3 residues: CSAKGGGKAEAFF. The CDR3 bases are TGCAGTGCAAAGGGCGGAGGGAAGGCTGAAGCTTTCTTT.

This clonotype was counted ten times or more. This chain connects TRBV6-1 to TRBJ2-5; 10 bases are shared with TRBD2. Germline V CDR1 and CDR2: MNHNS, SASEGT. The CDR3 runs 14 residues. V shed 7 bases, J shed 7 bases, and the junction held 9 bases outside the gene matches. The CDR3 DNA is TGTGCCAGCACGCGGGTAGCGGGAGGAGGGACCCAGTACTTC. Its protein is CASTRVAGGGTQYF.

The sample holds many counts of this clonotype. The V call is TRBV7-8, the J call TRBJ1-6; D possibly corresponds to TRBD1 (5 bases). V lost 2 bases and J lost 5, with 10 bases in between. This CDR3 is built from 15 residues. The germline V gene encodes CDR1 SGHVS and CDR2 FQNEAQ. CDR3 sequence: CASSLNVGHNSPLHF. Written as DNA, the CDR3 is TGTGCCAGCAGCTTAAATGTGGGACATAATTCACCCCTCCACTTT.

The rearrangement links TRBV6-1 to TRBJ1-5; no clear D. Trimming shortened V by 7 bases and J by 0 bases, and 13 bases separated the two germline ends. This CDR3 spans 15 amino acids. Germline assignment: CDR1 MNHNS and CDR2 SASEGT. CDR3 in DNA: TGTGCCAGCACCATCGGAGTATATAGCAATCAGCCCCAGCATTTT. This gives the protein CASTIGVYSNQPQHF.

This clonotype has a count of ten or more. V gene TRBV3-1 combines with J gene TRBJ1-1; 10 nucleotides align to TRBD1. Germline values: CDR1 LGHDT, CDR2 YNNKEL (reference sequence). Trimming removed 4 bases from V and 4 bases from J; junction bases left unmatched: 6. The CDR3 covers 15 residues. CDR3 nucleotides: TGTGCCAGCAGCCCCGGGACAGGGGAGAGCACTGAAGCTTTCTTT. Its protein product is CASSPGTGESTEAFF.

This clonotype was seen many times. The V gene is TRBV7-9, the J gene TRBJ1-5; unclear D gene. There are 15 residues in the CDR3. Germline-derived CDR1 and CDR2 are SEHNR and FQNEAQ (reference sequence). V was trimmed by 5 bases and J by 1 base, leaving 12 bases between them. In DNA form, the CDR3 reads TGTGCCAGCAGCCTGGATAGTGGAAGCAATCAGCCCCAGCATTTT. Protein sequence: CASSLDSGSNQPQHF.

This clonotype was picked up many times. J is TRBJ2-2 and V is TRBV12-3 or TRBV12-4, with a weak D call TRBD1 (5 bases). Between the trimmed V and J ends, which lost 8 bases and 1 base, there was a span of 17 bases. This CDR3 contains 16 residues. The CDR3: CASSWWAGLNTGELFF. In DNA form, the CDR3 reads TGTGCCAGCTCGTGGTGGGCAGGGCTGAACACCGGGGAGCTGTTTTTT.

Of note for this clonotype: A single base separates this from a much larger clone, so it may be a read error. The chain has TRBV20-1 and TRBJ1-1; TRBD1 agrees at 7 bases. The germline V gene encodes CDR1 DFQATT and CDR2 SNEGSKA (reference sequence). Unmatched junction bases numbered 9, after V lost 2 bases and J lost 0 bases. This CDR3 has 16 residues. In DNA, the CDR3 is TGCAGTGCTAGACAACCGGGACAGACAGTGAACACTGAAGCTTTCTTT. Its protein is CSARQPGQTVNTEAFF.

This clonotype was detected ten times or more. The chain employs TRBV2 and TRBJ1-1, with a weak D call TRBD1 (5 bases). Looked up from germline, CDR1 is SNHLY and CDR2 is FYNNEI. The ends were cut back, 4 bases at V and 0 bases at J, with 12 bases in the middle. This CDR3 region has 15 residues. CDR3 bases: TGTGCCAGCAGTGGTGGCGGGACGGTGAACACTGAAGCTTTCTTT. It specifies CASSGGGTVNTEAFF.